The rows below give T cell receptor beta chains drawn from one sample of a study of T cells after yellow fever vaccination. MiXCR, run by TCRdb on the 5' RACE reads, gives a single entry per CDR3 protein. The sample contains under 550,000 distinct CDR3 sequences, less than 25% of which appear only once. The source material was PBMCs, sampled roughly 20 days after the first yellow fever vaccination. These receptor sequences come from a man younger than 35 who received the YFV17D yellow fever vaccine. Both conserved end residues are part of each CDR3. D genes are given only for firm matches. Only some rows state a clone size, as once, few, many or a class for expanded clones.

TRBD2	TRBV7-9	.	TRBJ2-5	TGTGCCAGCAGCGATTGGACTAGCGAGTACCAAGAGACCCAGTACTTC	CASSDWTSEYQETQYF
.	TRBV6-2/TRBV6-3	.	TRBJ2-7	TGTGCCAGCAGTCTGGGGGACAACCCCTACGAGCAGTACTTC	CASSLGDNPYEQYF
.	TRBV10-3	many	TRBJ1-5	TGTGCCATCAGTGAGTCGGGAGTGAATAGCAATCAGCCCCAGCATTTT	CAISESGVNSNQPQHF
.	TRBV6-1	few	TRBJ1-1	TGTGCCAGCAGTCGGCGGCCGGACAGCGGACTGAACACTGAAGCTTTCTTT	CASSRRPDSGLNTEAFF
.	TRBV5-5	few	TRBJ1-6	TGTGCCAGCAGCCCGGGACCACCCTCCTATAATTCACCCCTCCACTTT	CASSPGPPSYNSPLHF
.	TRBV24-1	.	TRBJ2-3	TGTGCCACCAGTGAGTCGACAGTACTTGGCACAGATACGCAGTATTTT	CATSESTVLGTDTQYF
.	TRBV28	.	TRBJ2-1	TGTGCCAGCAGATTTCGGGGGAGCTCCTACAATGAGCAGTTCTTC	CASRFRGSSYNEQFF
TRBD2	TRBV24-1	.	TRBJ2-5	TGTGCCACCAGTGATTTACCCCCGGGTAGCGGGGGGAGGGAGACCCAGTACTTC	CATSDLPPGSGGRETQYF
TRBD1	TRBV6-1	.	TRBJ1-4	TGTGCCAGCAGTACCGGGACAGGGGACAGCATCCAATTT	CASSTGTGDSIQF
.	TRBV5-1	.	TRBJ2-2	TGCGCCAGCAGCTCCTGGGTGGGGGCCGGGGAGCTGTTTTTT	CASSSWVGAGELFF
.	TRBV11-2	many	TRBJ1-1	TGTGCCAGCGGCATTCAGGAGGCTTTAGGGGCTTTCTTT	CASGIQEALGAFF
.	TRBV5-1	few	TRBJ1-1	TGCGCCAGCAGCCAAACCCCCGGGGCAGACACTGAAGCTTTCTTT	CASSQTPGADTEAFF
TRBD1	TRBV6-5	few	TRBJ1-3	TGTGCCAGCAGTTCCTTGGACAGGGGAAAAACCATATATTTT	CASSSLDRGKTIYF
.	TRBV20-1	few	TRBJ2-4	TGCAGTGCTACGGATTTGGGGTGGGCCAAAAACATTCAGTACTTC	CSATDLGWAKNIQYF
.	TRBV7-9	.	TRBJ2-5	TGTGCCAGCAGCTTAGAGCGATGGGCGTGGGAGACCCAGTACTTC	CASSLERWAWETQYF
.	TRBV13	.	TRBJ2-5	TGTGCCAGCAGCCCTTTCACTATGGGTGAGACCCAGTACTTC	CASSPFTMGETQYF
.	TRBV7-9	.	TRBJ2-1	TGTGCCAGCAGCTTAGGGCGGATGAGCTCCTACAATGAGCAGTTCTTC	CASSLGRMSSYNEQFF
.	TRBV5-1	few	TRBJ2-2	TGCGCCAGCAGCCCGCCTGGAGCTACGAACACCGGGGAGCTGTTTTTT	CASSPPGATNTGELFF
TRBD1	TRBV6-1	few	TRBJ2-7	TGTGCCAGCAGTGACCGGGACAGCTACTACTTC	CASSDRDSYYF
.	TRBV28	many	TRBJ1-1	TGTGCCAGCACCCAAGGGGTGACCACTGAAGCTTTCTTT	CASTQGVTTEAFF
.	TRBV24-1	.	TRBJ2-2	TGTGCCACCGACCCGTGGAACACCGGGGAGCTGTTTTTT	CATDPWNTGELFF